Sequencing of this T cell receptor beta chain was carried out in a study of T cells in Graves' hyperthyroidism and ophthalmopathy. The study included ophthalmopathy patients with Clinical Activity Score at least 3, NOSPECS grade at least 4 and duration under 3 months. The PBMCs were taken from around 10 ml of fresh peripheral blood. Trimming removed 0 bases from V and 6 bases from J; junction bases left unmatched: 8. The germline gives CDR1 SGDLS, CDR2 YYNGEE. This CDR3 region has 16 residues. Study-wide results and caveats: Separation of ophthalmopathy from stable hyperthyroidism was achieved by a 13 V-J model. Researchers found most expanded thyroid clonotypes above 0.001 in blood as well.

TCR beta CDR3 regions were amplified from RNA. In the first-round RT-PCR of the TCR CDR3, the HTBI primer set was used. MiXCR, applied by TCRdb to the multiplex PCR reads, yields one record per CDR3 protein. This sample has 490,000 or so distinct CDR3 sequences, with about 20% found just once. As for this clonotype: Its specificity is not known.

Material: blood. This TCR was recovered from a woman between 65 and 79 years old with Graves' ophthalmopathy. J is TRBJ1-5 and V is TRBV9, with 8 bases aligning to TRBD1. The DNA of the CDR3 is TGTGCCAGCAGCGTAGGTGATACAGGGGGACTTCAGCCCCAGCATTTT. Protein: CASSVGDTGGLQPQHF.